The 16 T cell receptor beta chains below were found in one sample sequenced in a study of a mutant IDH1 vaccine in newly diagnosed glioma (dated by TCRdb to the early 2020s). Read against the paper, the sample's time point label means: week 5, during vaccination. Each vaccine dose was 300 ug of a 20-mer mutant IDH1 peptide in Montanide, given subcutaneously with topical imiquimod. No antigen has been assigned to these receptors. Libraries were made using the immunoSEQ multiplex PCR assay. The source is immuneACCESS, and TCRdb retained only in-frame sequences with V and J called. Part of the clones is not carried over; for the studies checked, unresolved V genes explain less than half of this, and the remainder is unexplained. The sample yields 30,000 to 45,000 clones; around 82% were counted once. Roughly 5.5% of the sample is in the top ten clones. The sample here was PBMCs, taken from a glioma patient whose treatment included an IDH1 peptide vaccine. Source of these receptors: a man aged 35 to 55 with glioma.

The chain recombines TRBV10-3 with TRBJ2-7, with D perhaps TRBD1 or TRBD2 (5 bases each). Trimming took 7 bases from V and 6 from J, leaving 13 bases between them. This CDR3 has 12 residues. Germline V gene sequence: CDR1 ENHRY, CDR2 SYGVKD. In DNA form, the CDR3 reads TGTGCCATCAACCAGGGACCTGGCGAGCAGTACTTC. Translating it yields CAINQGPGEQYF.

The gene calls are TRBV6-1 and TRBJ1-3, with D possibly matching TRBD1 (5 bases). The V gene lost 3 bases and the J gene lost 0 bases, with 12 bases spanning the gap. From germline, CDR1 is MNHNS and CDR2 SASEGT. The CDR3 runs to 16 residues. The CDR3 region has the DNA TGTGCCAGCAGTGAGATTGACAGTAGCTCTGGAAACACCATATATTTT. Translated: CASSEIDSSSGNTIYF.

This rearrangement joins TRBV11-2 to TRBJ2-2; 11 bases fit TRBD2. V shed 4 bases and J 2 bases; nucleotides not matched to a gene: 6. This CDR3 has 17 amino acids. The germline CDR1 and CDR2 sequences are SGHAT and FQNNGV. DNA for the CDR3: TGTGCCAGCAGCTGGGGGGGGACTAGCGGAAACACCGGGGAGCTGTTTTTT. Translation: CASSWGGTSGNTGELFF.

The chain employs TRBV10-3 and TRBJ2-2, with D hard to call. This CDR3 is 14 amino acids long. In germline, CDR1 is ENHRY, CDR2 SYGVKD. Trimming left V 6 bases short and J 6 bases short, with 14 bases between. CDR3 protein: CAIRGVASAGELFF. The CDR3 DNA follows: TGTGCCATCAGAGGAGTAGCTTCGGCCGGGGAGCTGTTTTTT.

This clone occurred once. The chain employs TRBV2 and TRBJ2-2; possibly TRBD1 for D (5 bases). This CDR3 has 12 residues. V was shortened by 8 bases and J by 8 bases, with 12 bases between the two germline ends. CDR1 is SNHLY and CDR2 is FYNNEI in the germline V gene. The CDR3 loop is CASASRVGELFF. Written as DNA, the CDR3 is TGTGCCAGCGCCTCCAGGGTGGGGGAGCTGTTTTTT.

The chain couples TRBV7-9 to TRBJ1-3; the D is unclear. This CDR3 has 16 amino acids. V was clipped by 6 bases and J by 4 bases, with 19 bases between them. Germline lookup yields CDR1 SEHNR and CDR2 FQNEAQ (reference sequence). The CDR3 region is CASSDDVALGGNTIYF. Here the CDR3 DNA reads TGTGCCAGCAGTGACGATGTGGCCCTAGGGGGAAACACCATATATTTT.

This sequence joins TRBV15 and TRBJ2-3; 8 bases align to TRBD2. Per germline, CDR1 LNHNV and CDR2 YYDKDF (reference sequence). The CDR3 is 17 residues long. Trimming at V came to 0 bases and at J to 5 bases, leaving 10 bases not matched to a gene. The CDR3 DNA is TGTGCCACCAGCAGAGATGAACTAGCGGATTCAGAAGATACGCAGTATTTT. Translating it yields CATSRDELADSEDTQYF.

J is TRBJ1-6 and V is TRBV5-1; the D gene is possibly TRBD1 (6 bases). The CDR3 is 17 residues long. The V end was cut by 3 bases, the J end by 10 bases, with 23 bases between. Germline loops: CDR1 SGHRS, CDR2 YFSETQ. This CDR3 is CASSSGGAAGNGSPLHF. As DNA, the CDR3 is TGCGCCAGCAGCTCTGGGGGGGCGGCAGGGAATGGATCACCCCTCCACTTT.

The rearrangement links TRBV6-1 to TRBJ1-2; weak D call: TRBD1 (6 bases). V gave up 10 bases and J gave up 2 bases, with 20 bases separating them. Germline CDR1 is MNHNS and CDR2 is SASEGT. The CDR3 contains 15 residues. The CDR3 DNA follows: TGTGCCACCAGACAGGATATTACGCTAAACTATGGCTACACCTTC. Protein: CATRQDITLNYGYTF.

The rearrangement links TRBV6-5 to TRBJ1-4, with D possibly matching TRBD1 (5 bases). The CDR3 sequence is 12 residues long. The V gene's germline CDR1 is MNHEY and CDR2 SVGAGI. V was trimmed by 5 bases and J by 11 bases, leaving 12 bases between them. CDR3 region: CASSTPGQKLFF. CDR3 nucleotides: TGTGCCAGCAGTACCCCAGGGCAGAAACTGTTTTTT.

In the case of this clone: One end of the junction fails to match germline, which may point to a read error. Distinct nucleotide sequences in the sample also encode this CDR3. The rearrangement links TRBV5-1 to TRBJ2-5; the D gene could be TRBD1 or TRBD2 (5 bases each). CDR1 SGHRS and CDR2 YFSETQ come from the germline V gene. The CDR3 spans 14 residues. This chain's CDR3 is CASSRDGKQETQYF. The CDR3 DNA reads TGCGCTAGCAGTAGGGACGGCAAACAAGAGACCCAGTACTTC.

Details on this clone: One junction end does not reproduce the germline sequence, and a read error may be involved. The chain employs TRBV11-2 and TRBJ2-5; 9 nucleotides line up with TRBD1. Germline V lookup: CDR1 SGHAT, CDR2 FQNNGV. This CDR3 is built from 18 residues. The CDR3 sequence: CASRLGRGQGIGGETQYF. The DNA for the CDR3 is TGTGCCAGCAGATTAGGTAGGGGACAGGGAATCGGAGGCGAGACCCAGTACTTC.

V and J are TRBV9 and TRBJ2-3, with TRBD1 matching 7 bases. Trimming at V came to 3 bases and at J to 1 base, leaving 5 bases not matched to a gene. Germline lookup yields CDR1 SGDLS and CDR2 YYNGEE. CDR3 length equals 15 residues. The CDR3, as DNA: TGTGCCAGCAGCGGAGGGGGCGGAGGCACAGATACGCAGTATTTT. The encoded protein is CASSGGGGGTDTQYF.

The DNA for the CDR3 is TGTGCCAGCAGATGGACGAGCAGGGGAATCGATTCACCCCTCCACTTT. This gives the protein CASRWTSRGIDSPLHF. The chain employs TRBV27 and TRBJ1-6; D may be TRBD1 (6 bases). Germline V gene data show CDR1 as MNHEY and CDR2 as SMNVEV (reference sequence). V dropped 6 bases and J dropped 8 bases, with 20 bases sitting between them. The CDR3 consists of 16 residues.

The V and J genes are TRBV2 and TRBJ2-5; 7 nucleotides line up with TRBD1. The CDR3 contains 17 residues. V dropped 6 bases and J dropped 3; count of bases not matched to a gene: 16. In germline, CDR1 is SNHLY, CDR2 FYNNEI. The DNA of the CDR3 is TGTGCCAGCAGGGGCCTGGAACAGGGGCCAAAGAAAGAGACCCAGTACTTC. Translation gives CASRGLEQGPKKETQYF.

The chain carries TRBV10-1 and TRBJ2-3; 8 bases align to TRBD2. This CDR3 contains 14 residues. Trimming at V came to 2 bases and at J to 4 bases, leaving 2 bases not matched to a gene. The germline V gene has CDR1 WNHNN and CDR2 SYGVQD (reference sequence). CDR3 nucleotides: TGCGCCAGCAGTGAGGGACTAGCCCCAGATACGCAGTATTTT. Encoded protein: CASSEGLAPDTQYF.